The 25 T cell receptor beta chains listed next were all sequenced from one sample in a study of blood T cell repertoires in COVID-19. Method: immunoSEQ multiplex PCR; TCRdb's copy keeps in-frame clones and lacks some. The sample contains roughly 230,000 clones, about 86% of which appear only once. Specimen: PBMCs or T cells enriched from blood (not recorded which). The source is a man aged 50-59 years who had recovered from COVID-19.

V usage is TRBV18 and J usage is TRBJ1-5; 8 bases align to TRBD1. The CDR3 loop spans 15 amino acids. Trimming cost V 2 bases and J 2 bases; bases outside gene matches: 2. The germline V gene encodes CDR1 KGHSH and CDR2 LQKENI. The CDR3 loop reads CASSPETGGNQPQHF. For the CDR3, the DNA is TGTGCCAGCTCACCAGAGACAGGGGGCAATCAGCCCCAGCATTTT.

As to this clone: One junction end disagrees with the germline gene, perhaps due to a read error. In nucleotides, the CDR3 is TGTGCCAGCAGCGTAGCAGGGGGAGGCACCCCCTTCTTC. Translating it yields CASSVAGGGTPFF. V gene TRBV9 combines with J gene TRBJ2-7; a possible D gene is TRBD1 (7 bases). Germline V gene lookup returns CDR1 SGDLS and CDR2 YYNGEE. The CDR3 is made up of 13 amino acids.

V and J are TRBV7-9 and TRBJ2-1; D gene ambiguous. V lost 2 bases and J lost 4, with 12 bases in between. Germline CDR1 SEHNR, CDR2 FQNEAQ (reference sequence). This CDR3 region has 15 residues. CDR3 in amino acids: CASSLLRLDYNEQFF. The CDR3 DNA reads TGTGCCAGCAGCTTACTTAGACTGGATTACAATGAGCAGTTCTTC.

V gene TRBV29-1 combines with J gene TRBJ2-3, with TRBD1 identical over 7 bases. The V gene's germline CDR1 is SQVTM and CDR2 ANQGSEA. The CDR3 loop spans 14 amino acids. After removal of 1 base from V and 4 bases from J, the junction contained 5 bases not matched to a gene. The CDR3: CSVEGTGIPDTQYF. CDR3 in DNA: TGCAGCGTTGAAGGGACAGGAATTCCAGATACGCAGTATTTT.

This chain uses TRBV7-9 with TRBJ2-7, with TRBD1 identical over 7 bases. The V segment lost 5 bases and the J segment 9 bases; nucleotides outside the gene matches: 28. Germline values: CDR1 SEHNR, CDR2 FQNEAQ (reference sequence). The CDR3 covers 19 residues. The chain's CDR3 is CASSRLVTNRDSPNDGQYF. The CDR3 region has the DNA TGTGCCAGCAGCCGCCTCGTTACGAACCGGGACAGCCCAAATGATGGGCAGTACTTC.

This sequence joins TRBV25-1 and TRBJ2-1; D gene ambiguous. CDR1 and CDR2 (germline): MGHDK, SYGVNS. Trimming removed 4 bases at V and 7 bases at J, with 5 bases between. CDR3 size: 11 residues. The CDR3 is CASSAKNEQFF. CDR3 sequence (DNA): TGTGCCAGCAGTGCTAAAAATGAGCAGTTCTTC.

This chain connects TRBV5-4 to TRBJ1-3, with a possible D match to TRBD1 (5 bases). CDR3 size: 14 residues. The V and J ends lost 4 bases and 0 bases respectively, with 8 bases between them. Per the germline V gene, CDR1 is SGHNT and CDR2 is YYREEE (reference sequence). Here the CDR3 reads CASSRQGSGNTIYF. CDR3 DNA sequence: TGTGCCAGCAGCCGGCAGGGCTCTGGAAACACCATATATTTT.

This clone was counted between two and nine times. The chain is built from TRBV5-1 and TRBJ2-5; TRBD1 matches 10 bases. V was clipped by 0 bases and J by 5 bases; unmatched bases: 4. This CDR3 comprises 15 residues. Germline V gene sequence: CDR1 SGHRS, CDR2 YFSETQ. The CDR3, as DNA: TGCGCCAGCAGCTTGGTGACAGGGGGCCGGGAGACCCAGTACTTC. Protein product: CASSLVTGGRETQYF.

This sequence joins TRBV9 and TRBJ2-7, with TRBD2 identical over 12 bases. This CDR3 has 19 residues. With V trimmed by 3 bases and J by 0 bases, 13 bases remained unmatched. CDR1 is SGDLS and CDR2 is YYNGEE in the germline V gene. The CDR3 coding sequence is TGTGCCAGCAGCGCGGGGGCGACTAGCGGGGGCCATAGCTCCTACGAGCAGTACTTC. Amino acids: CASSAGATSGGHSSYEQYF.

The J gene is TRBJ1-5, the V gene TRBV19, with D unresolved. Germline V CDR1 and CDR2: LNHDA, SQIVND (reference sequence). V was cut by 2 bases and J by 7 bases, with 9 bases left in between. The CDR3 runs 13 residues. CDR3 sequence (DNA): TGTGCCAGTAGTATAAATGAGGGACAGCCCCAGCATTTT. Encoded protein: CASSINEGQPQHF.

J is TRBJ1-5 and V is TRBV5-1, with unresolved D. This CDR3 has 15 residues. Germline CDR1 is SGHRS and CDR2 is YFSETQ. Trimming stripped 4 bases from V and 4 bases from J, with 15 bases between. The CDR3 spells CASSAGAGENQPQHF. The CDR3 DNA reads as TGCGCCAGCAGCGCGGGTGCCGGGGAAAATCAGCCCCAGCATTTT.

V gene TRBV24-1 combines with J gene TRBJ2-1; TRBD2 matches 9 bases. The germline CDR1 and CDR2 sequences are KGHDR and SFDVKD. J was trimmed by 0 bases and V by 4 bases; bases with no gene match: 9. CDR3 length equals 18 residues. CDR3 coding DNA: TGTGCCACCAGTGAAGGGGCTAGCGGGGCTACCTCCTACAATGAGCAGTTCTTC. Its translation: CATSEGASGATSYNEQFF.

This clone was observed once. The V and J genes are TRBV19 and TRBJ1-1; 9 bases are a match to TRBD1. CDR1 and CDR2 from the germline V gene are LNHDA and SQIVND (reference sequence). V dropped 4 bases and J dropped 4; count of bases not matched to a gene: 4. The CDR3 is 14 amino acids. The CDR3, as DNA: TGTGCCAGTAGTAGCCGGGACAGGGTCACTGAAGCTTTCTTT. It translates to CASSSRDRVTEAFF.

This clone has only a few counts. The chain has TRBV11-3 and TRBJ1-1; possibly TRBD1 for D (5 bases). V was shortened by 4 bases and J by 4 bases, with 10 bases between the two germline ends. CDR3 length equals 13 residues. CDR1 is SGHNT and CDR2 is YENEEA in the germline V gene. CDR3 nucleotides: TGTGCCAGCAGCTATGACGGGGGCACTGAAGCTTTCTTT. Protein: CASSYDGGTEAFF.

This clone appeared a single time. The chain carries TRBV7-3 and TRBJ1-1, with 9 bases fitting TRBD1. Germline assignment: CDR1 SGHTA and CDR2 FQGTGA. The CDR3 length is 14 residues. The ends lost 5 bases at V and 5 bases at J; junction bases unmatched: 6. The CDR3 region is CASSHGTGTTEAFF. The CDR3 coding sequence is TGTGCCAGCAGCCACGGGACAGGGACGACTGAAGCTTTCTTT.

This chain joins TRBV5-4 and TRBJ2-2; 9 positions agree with TRBD1. V shed 0 bases and J 3 bases; nucleotides not matched to a gene: 3. The CDR3 has 16 amino acids. Germline loops: CDR1 SGHNT, CDR2 YYREEE (reference sequence). The chain's CDR3 is CASSLDRGLDTGELFF. The DNA of the CDR3 is TGTGCCAGCAGCTTGGACAGGGGGCTCGACACCGGGGAGCTGTTTTTT.

This clone was seen a handful of times. The chain links TRBV15 to TRBJ2-3; no reliable D call. Germline V gives CDR1 LNHNV, CDR2 YYDKDF (reference sequence). Trimming removed 4 bases from V and 2 bases from J, with 10 bases in between. This CDR3 is built from 14 residues. The CDR3 protein is CATSILQVTDTQYF. DNA for the CDR3: TGTGCCACCAGCATCTTGCAGGTCACAGATACGCAGTATTTT.

The chain carries TRBV9 and TRBJ2-7; possibly TRBD2 for D (5 bases). The CDR3 consists of 13 residues. V lost 3 bases and J lost 5, with 12 bases in between. CDR1 and CDR2 (germline): SGDLS, YYNGEE. CDR3 nucleotides: TGTGCCAGCAGCGCGCGGGTAGAGAACGAGCAGTACTTC. This gives the protein CASSARVENEQYF.

This clone was counted a few times. The chain joins TRBV4-1 to TRBJ1-3; D perhaps matches TRBD1 (5 bases). V lost 2 bases, J lost 0 bases, and 8 bases lay in between. CDR1 is MGHRA, CDR2 YSYEKL, per germline. This CDR3 is built from 15 residues. CDR3 residues: CASSQTDTSGNTIYF. CDR3 bases: TGCGCCAGCAGCCAAACGGACACCTCTGGAAACACCATATATTTT.

The chain carries TRBV7-6 and TRBJ2-1; 8 bases align to TRBD2. J lost 4 bases, V lost 3 bases, and 5 bases had no gene match. CDR3 length equals 15 residues. Germline loops: CDR1 SGHVS, CDR2 FNYEAQ. The chain's CDR3 is CASSLVAGLYNEQFF. The CDR3 nucleotides read TGTGCCAGCAGCTTGGTAGCGGGACTATACAATGAGCAGTTCTTC.

Here the CDR3 reads CAISDRGLENEKLFF. CDR3 DNA sequence: TGTGCCATCAGTGACCGAGGGTTAGAGAATGAAAAACTGTTTTTT. V is TRBV10-3 and J is TRBJ1-4; D uncertain. Germline CDR1 is ENHRY and CDR2 is SYGVKD. Trimming stripped 3 bases from V and 5 bases from J, with 13 bases between. The CDR3 consists of 15 residues.

The rearrangement uses TRBV2 and TRBJ2-1; the D is unclear. Trimming removed 8 bases from V and 0 bases from J, with 8 bases in between. This CDR3 spans 13 amino acids. The germline CDR1 and CDR2 sequences are SNHLY and FYNNEI. CDR3 nucleotides: TGTGCCAGCCAGAGGAGCTCCTACAATGAGCAGTTCTTC. This codes for CASQRSSYNEQFF.

The chain joins TRBV5-4 to TRBJ2-3, with TRBD2 matching 12 bases. Germline V gene data show CDR1 as SGHNT and CDR2 as YYREEE (reference sequence). CDR3 length equals 16 residues. V dropped 2 bases and J dropped 0; count of bases not matched to a gene: 1. CDR3 sequence (DNA): TGTGCCAGCAGCTTTCTAGCGGGAGGGAGCACAGATACGCAGTATTTT. This gives the protein CASSFLAGGSTDTQYF.

The chain couples TRBV2 to TRBJ2-3; TRBD2 is a possible D gene (5 bases). This CDR3 spans 14 amino acids. Germline V gene lookup returns CDR1 SNHLY and CDR2 FYNNEI. V lost 6 bases and J lost 6, with 16 bases in between. CDR3 loop: CASRWWTSGDTQYF. The CDR3 DNA reads TGTGCCAGCAGGTGGTGGACCTCGGGGGATACGCAGTATTTT.

This clone was counted only a few times. The chain carries TRBV5-1 and TRBJ1-1; perhaps TRBD1 as D (6 bases). Trimming stripped 7 bases from V and 0 bases from J, with 10 bases between. CDR1 SGHRS and CDR2 YFSETQ come from the germline V gene. The length of the CDR3 is 13 residues. The CDR3 sequence is CASSGQMNTEAFF. The CDR3 coding sequence is TGCGCCAGCTCAGGACAGATGAACACTGAAGCTTTCTTT.